One sample yielded the 28 T cell receptor beta chains listed below, sequenced in a study of chemoradiotherapy in HPV16-positive cancers. Profiling relied on immunoSEQ multiplex PCR, and the TCRdb table lists in-frame clones only, not all of them. This sample has about 53,000 clones, with roughly 90% found just once. Source: blood, taken from a patient who underwent chemoradiotherapy. These receptors were taken from a human donor with HPV-associated anogenital cancer.

J is TRBJ2-1 and V is TRBV10-3, with 10 bases matching TRBD2. V lost 10 bases, J lost 9 bases, and 9 bases stayed unmatched. There are 13 residues in the CDR3. In germline, CDR1 is ENHRY, CDR2 SYGVKD. CDR3 loop: CATGLAAPREQFF. In DNA form, the CDR3 reads TGTGCCACCGGACTAGCGGCCCCTCGTGAGCAGTTCTTC.

The chain combines TRBV9 with TRBJ2-5; D gene unclear. Germline lookup yields CDR1 SGDLS and CDR2 YYNGEE. With 0 bases removed from V and 7 bases from J, the gap between germline ends came to 16 bases. The CDR3 is made up of 15 amino acids. The CDR3 reads CASSVDRSSVGTQYF. CDR3 DNA: TGTGCCAGCAGCGTAGATCGTTCGTCAGTTGGGACCCAGTACTTC.

This clone has only one observation. Other DNA variants within this sample encode the same CDR3. This CDR3 reads CATSRGVMTGSEAFF. The CDR3 region has the DNA TGTGCCACCAGCAGAGGAGTGATGACAGGCTCGGAAGCTTTCTTT. The V gene is TRBV15, the J gene TRBJ1-1, with a tentative D call TRBD1 (6 bases). With 1 base removed from V and 8 bases from J, the gap between germline ends came to 17 bases. The CDR3 is 15 amino acids. The germline V gene encodes CDR1 LNHNV and CDR2 YYDKDF (reference sequence).

This clone was detected once. J is TRBJ1-1 and V is TRBV5-3, with D unclear. TRBV5-3 counts as an open reading frame of uncertain function. Trimming removed 0 bases from V and 8 bases from J, with 5 bases in between. The CDR3 sequence is 11 residues long. The chain's CDR3 is CARSLVLEAFF. The CDR3 DNA sequence: TGTGCCAGAAGCTTGGTACTAGAAGCTTTCTTT.

This chain connects TRBV5-1 to TRBJ2-7, with D maybe TRBD1 (6 bases). Germline V lookup: CDR1 SGHRS, CDR2 YFSETQ. CDR3 length: 16 amino acids. V was pared by 0 bases and J by 3 bases, with 16 bases between. The CDR3 bases are TGCGCCAGCAGCTTGGGAGGACAGCTTACCGACTACGAGCAGTACTTC. It specifies CASSLGGQLTDYEQYF.

The chain links TRBV5-8 to TRBJ1-2; the match to TRBD1 covers 7 bases. The germline CDR1 and CDR2 sequences are SGHTS and YDEGEE. The CDR3 sequence is 16 residues long. The J segment lost 4 bases and the V segment lost 3 bases, leaving 12 bases of the junction unmatched. Here the CDR3 reads CASSSGQPAASYGYTF. DNA for the CDR3: TGTGCCAGCAGCTCGGGACAGCCGGCCGCGAGCTATGGCTACACCTTC.

The chain recombines TRBV19 with TRBJ2-4, with 7 bases lining up with TRBD2. Germline CDR1 reads LNHDA; CDR2 reads SQIVND (reference sequence). The CDR3 extends over 16 amino acids. The V gene end was trimmed by 5 bases and the J gene end by 0 bases; junction bases not matched to a gene: 7. The CDR3 DNA reads TGTGCCAGTAGTGTGTCTAGCGGTATAGCCAAAAACATTCAGTACTTC. Translation gives CASSVSSGIAKNIQYF.

As concerns this clone: At the DNA level, this CDR3 is encoded by other sequences in the same sample as well. The chain uses TRBV11-2 and TRBJ2-7; 7 bases match TRBD2. This CDR3 has 15 amino acids. CDR1 is SGHAT and CDR2 is FQNNGV in the germline V gene. With V trimmed by 2 bases and J by 3 bases, 7 bases remained unmatched. CDR3 nucleotide sequence: TGTGCCAGCAGCTTACTGGGGGGGTTCGGCTACGAGCAGTACTTC. The encoded protein is CASSLLGGFGYEQYF.

This clone appeared a single time. V gene TRBV19 combines with J gene TRBJ2-2, with 7 nucleotides matching TRBD2. V shed 7 bases, J shed 0 bases, and the junction held 11 bases outside the gene matches. Germline CDR1 reads LNHDA; CDR2 reads SQIVND (reference sequence). The CDR3 is 17 amino acids. In DNA, the CDR3 is TGTGCCAGTACTACCATAAGGGACTACCCGAACACCGGGGAGCTGTTTTTT. Its protein product is CASTTIRDYPNTGELFF.

This chain joins TRBV19 and TRBJ1-3, with D tentatively TRBD1 (5 bases). The V gene's germline CDR1 is LNHDA and CDR2 SQIVND (reference sequence). This CDR3 has 17 amino acids. The V gene lost 4 bases and the J gene lost 0 bases, with 16 bases spanning the gap. CDR3 bases: TGTGCCAGTAGTACGGCCGGGACCCTATCCTCTGGAAACACCATATATTTT. It encodes CASSTAGTLSSGNTIYF.

The CDR3 here is CASSYTGTGASYEQYF. CDR3 DNA: TGTGCCAGCAGCTATACCGGGACAGGGGCCTCCTACGAGCAGTACTTC. V gene TRBV11-2 combines with J gene TRBJ2-7; 10 bases fit TRBD1. Germline-derived CDR1 and CDR2 are SGHAT and FQNNGV. The V and J ends lost 4 bases and 0 bases, in that order; junction bases with no gene match: 6. The CDR3 totals 16 residues.

The chain employs TRBV15 and TRBJ2-1; a possible D gene is TRBD1 (7 bases). The V end was cut by 0 bases, the J end by 7 bases, with 16 bases between. Germline lookup yields CDR1 LNHNV and CDR2 YYDKDF (reference sequence). This CDR3 spans 16 amino acids. The CDR3 DNA is TGTGCCACCAGCAGAGATCGGAGGGGGCGCCTAAATGAGCAGTTCTTC. Translating gives CATSRDRRGRLNEQFF.

The V and J genes are TRBV5-1 and TRBJ2-3, with D possibly matching TRBD1 (7 bases). The CDR3 contains 17 residues. The V end lost 4 bases, the J end lost 5 bases, and 23 bases lay between the germline ends. Germline V CDR1 and CDR2: SGHRS, YFSETQ. The CDR3 loop is CASSPTGGGVIRDTQYF. The CDR3 nucleotides read TGCGCCAGCAGCCCGACCGGAGGGGGCGTGATAAGAGATACGCAGTATTTT.

The V gene is TRBV7-9, the J gene TRBJ1-5, with a possible D match to TRBD1 (5 bases). Trimming took 5 bases from V and 4 from J, leaving 15 bases between them. From germline, CDR1 is SEHNR and CDR2 FQNEAQ (reference sequence). This CDR3 contains 15 residues. This chain's CDR3 is CASSGSRGGNQPQHF. CDR3 in DNA: TGTGCCAGCAGCGGTTCTCGGGGGGGAAATCAGCCCCAGCATTTT.

The chain couples TRBV4-1 to TRBJ1-2, with TRBD1 matching 7 bases. V gave up 6 bases and J gave up 2 bases; unmatched junction bases: 3. CDR3 length: 13 amino acids. Looked up from germline, CDR1 is MGHRA and CDR2 is YSYEKL. The CDR3 nucleotides read TGCGCCAGCAGTCAGGGGGGGAACTATGGCTACACCTTC. Its protein product is CASSQGGNYGYTF.

V and J are TRBV7-3 and TRBJ2-2; D is tentatively TRBD1 or TRBD2 (5 bases each). The CDR3 spans 14 residues. Germline CDR1 SGHTA, CDR2 FQGTGA. The ends were cut back, 7 bases at V and 2 bases at J, with 11 bases in the middle. CDR3 sequence: CASTRDHNTGELFF. The CDR3 DNA reads as TGTGCCAGCACCCGGGACCACAACACCGGGGAGCTGTTTTTT.

This clone was seen once. The chain is built from TRBV6-1 and TRBJ1-5; D is uncertain. V was trimmed by 1 base and J by 3 bases, leaving 7 bases between them. CDR1 is MNHNS and CDR2 is SASEGT in the germline V gene. The CDR3 has 14 amino acids. CDR3 bases: TGTGCCAGCAGTGAAGGGCAGTTCAATCAGCCCCAGCATTTT. Its translation is CASSEGQFNQPQHF.

This sequence joins TRBV5-1 and TRBJ2-5; TRBD1 matches at 10 bases. J was trimmed by 5 bases and V by 5 bases; bases with no gene match: 15. Germline CDR1 reads SGHRS; CDR2 reads YFSETQ. This CDR3 has 17 residues. The CDR3 sequence is CASRLMGQGQRPETQYF. CDR3 in DNA: TGCGCCAGCAGGTTAATGGGACAGGGGCAACGTCCCGAGACCCAGTACTTC.

The chain joins TRBV4-3 to TRBJ1-2, with a weak D call TRBD1 (5 bases). The CDR3 length is 14 residues. The germline CDR1 and CDR2 sequences are LGHNA and YSLEER. The V gene lost 0 bases and the J gene lost 4 bases, with 9 bases spanning the gap. The CDR3 coding sequence is TGCGCCAGCAGCCAAGATAGAGGGACCTATGGCTACACCTTC. Protein sequence: CASSQDRGTYGYTF.

V is TRBV4-3 and J is TRBJ1-2; unclear D gene. The CDR3 loop spans 14 amino acids. Germline CDR1 LGHNA, CDR2 YSLEER. Trimming took 1 base from V and 7 from J, leaving 13 bases between them. Here the CDR3 reads CASSQVPGMAGYTF. The CDR3 region has the DNA TGCGCCAGCAGCCAAGTTCCGGGCATGGCTGGCTACACCTTC.

V gene TRBV4-1 combines with J gene TRBJ2-7; D might be TRBD2 (6 bases). The CDR3 totals 15 residues. V was pared by 0 bases and J by 0 bases, with 9 bases between. CDR1 and CDR2 (germline): MGHRA, YSYEKL. CDR3 in amino acids: CASSQEPGSSYEQYF. The CDR3 region has the DNA TGCGCCAGCAGCCAAGAACCCGGGAGCTCCTACGAGCAGTACTTC.

The chain joins TRBV29-1 to TRBJ2-7; 7 bases align to TRBD1. The length of the CDR3 is 13 residues. Per germline, CDR1 SQVTM and CDR2 ANQGSEA. The trim removed 6 bases at V and 1 base at J, leaving 6 bases unmatched. Written as DNA, the CDR3 is TGCAGCGTATCGGACAGGACTTCCTACGAGCAGTACTTC. It codes for CSVSDRTSYEQYF.

The CDR3 reads CASSQQGKNTEAFF. In DNA form, the CDR3 reads TGTGCCAGCAGCCAACAGGGGAAGAACACTGAAGCTTTCTTT. The chain carries TRBV7-9 and TRBJ1-1; TRBD1 aligns across 7 bases. This CDR3 has 14 amino acids. V lost 5 bases, J lost 1 base, and 4 bases stayed unmatched. Germline CDR1 is SEHNR and CDR2 is FQNEAQ (reference sequence).

This chain uses TRBV9 with TRBJ2-3; no definite D call. Germline V CDR1 and CDR2: SGDLS, YYNGEE. V gave up 4 bases and J gave up 4 bases, with 13 bases separating them. This CDR3 is 14 amino acids long. CDR3: CASSPRLDADTQYF. The CDR3 DNA is TGTGCCAGCAGCCCTAGGCTAGACGCAGATACGCAGTATTTT.

The gene calls are TRBV4-3 and TRBJ2-7; 10 nucleotides align to TRBD1. Per the germline V gene, CDR1 is LGHNA and CDR2 is YSLEER. J lost 3 bases, V lost 0 bases, and 8 bases had no gene match. CDR3 length: 17 amino acids. This chain's CDR3 is CASSQDWGDRGLYEQYF. The CDR3 nucleotides read TGCGCCAGCAGCCAAGATTGGGGGGACAGGGGACTCTACGAGCAGTACTTC.

The V and J genes are TRBV9 and TRBJ2-3; D remains unclear. CDR3 length: 13 residues. The V gene lost 0 bases and the J gene lost 5 bases, with 7 bases spanning the gap. Looked up from germline, CDR1 is SGDLS and CDR2 is YYNGEE. CDR3 region: CASSVATLDTQYF. DNA for the CDR3: TGTGCCAGCAGCGTAGCTACCTTAGATACGCAGTATTTT.

DNA of the CDR3: TGTGCCAGCAGCGCCTCAGGGGGCGATGGCTACACCTTC. Its translation is CASSASGGDGYTF. J is TRBJ1-2 and V is TRBV5-4; 8 bases are shared with TRBD1. This CDR3 has 13 amino acids. The germline gives CDR1 SGHNT, CDR2 YYREEE (reference sequence). With V trimmed by 4 bases and J by 6 bases, 5 bases remained unmatched.

V gene TRBV6-5 combines with J gene TRBJ1-1; no definite D call. The length of the CDR3 is 14 residues. Germline CDR1 reads MNHEY; CDR2 reads SVGAGI. V dropped 0 bases and J dropped 5 bases, with 10 bases sitting between them. The CDR3: CASSYSKGSTEAFF. The CDR3 region has the DNA TGTGCCAGCAGTTACTCGAAAGGCAGTACTGAAGCTTTCTTT.